Listed below are T cell receptor beta chains from one sample, sequenced in a study of blood T cell repertoires in COVID-19. Sequenced by immunoSEQ multiplex PCR; TCRdb stores in-frame clones only, minus some. The sample lists 160,000 or so clones; more than 80% were seen once. Input material: peripheral blood. The receptors come from a woman aged 55-75 years with COVID-19, enrolled during active disease. Each CDR3 is given without its conserved first and last residue.

v_call: TRBV28
j_call: TRBJ2-5
cdr3_aa: ASSLYPLDISKNGTQY

v_call: TRBV5-5
j_call: TRBJ2-2
cdr3_aa: ASSLYGSATGELF

v_call: TRBV6-5
j_call: TRBJ1-2
cdr3_aa: ASGGAPVLGYT

v_call: TRBV5-1
j_call: TRBJ2-5
cdr3_aa: ASSGGTSGGIQY

v_call: TRBV7-6
j_call: TRBJ1-2
cdr3_aa: ASSFTGGYGYT

v_call: TRBV6-2/TRBV6-3
j_call: TRBJ1-2
cdr3_aa: ASSTRGARGYT

v_call: TRBV7-9
j_call: TRBJ2-1
cdr3_aa: ASSYPPDTYNEQF

v_call: TRBV4-1
j_call: TRBJ2-3
cdr3_aa: ASSRLAGGEDTQY

v_call: TRBV6-2/TRBV6-3
j_call: TRBJ1-5
cdr3_aa: ASSYSRQGIGNQPQH

v_call: TRBV9
j_call: TRBJ1-2
cdr3_aa: ASSDGERSNYGYT

v_call: TRBV7-8
j_call: TRBJ2-1
cdr3_aa: ASSPGGVARDSPYNEQF

v_call: TRBV9
j_call: TRBJ1-2
cdr3_aa: ASSVAPDANYGYT

v_call: TRBV6-2/TRBV6-3
j_call: TRBJ1-5
cdr3_aa: ASSYSRDQPQH

v_call: TRBV6-2/TRBV6-3
j_call: TRBJ1-6
cdr3_aa: ASSLQHNSPLH

v_call: TRBV5-8
j_call: TRBJ2-1
cdr3_aa: ASDYVPGQGPEQF

v_call: TRBV18
j_call: TRBJ1-1
cdr3_aa: ASSPLDSMNTEAF

v_call: TRBV19
j_call: TRBJ2-6
cdr3_aa: ASSRRTGSGSGANVLT

v_call: TRBV4-1
j_call: TRBJ2-7
cdr3_aa: ASSQRDGKQY

v_call: TRBV14
j_call: TRBJ2-5
cdr3_aa: ASSQSGMETQY

v_call: TRBV7-2
j_call: TRBJ1-2
cdr3_aa: ASSLAGQGAWYGYT

v_call: TRBV6-6
j_call: TRBJ1-1
cdr3_aa: ASSQSGGTEAF

v_call: TRBV5-1
j_call: TRBJ1-1
cdr3_aa: ASSLAGVGTEAF

v_call: TRBV7-9
j_call: TRBJ1-5
cdr3_aa: ASSLKGTGLGNQPQH

v_call: TRBV7-9
j_call: TRBJ2-7
cdr3_aa: ASSLALEQGASYEQY

v_call: TRBV7-9
j_call: TRBJ2-4
cdr3_aa: ASSLGSGKNIQY

v_call: TRBV21-1
j_call: TRBJ2-5
cdr3_aa: ASSKGGTGKQETQY

v_call: TRBV5-4
j_call: TRBJ1-1
cdr3_aa: ASSLTGGPTEAF

v_call: TRBV3-1/TRBV3-2
j_call: TRBJ2-7
cdr3_aa: ASSPLAISYEQY

v_call: TRBV3-1/TRBV3-2
j_call: TRBJ1-3
cdr3_aa: ASSQVRGSGNTIY

v_call: TRBV5-8
j_call: TRBJ1-4
cdr3_aa: ASSLVGQASTNEKLF

v_call: TRBV20-1
j_call: TRBJ1-1
cdr3_aa: SARPGTEAF

v_call: TRBV6-2/TRBV6-3
j_call: TRBJ2-7
cdr3_aa: ASSYLGAYEQY

v_call: TRBV2
j_call: TRBJ1-2
cdr3_aa: ASSEQGNYGYT

v_call: TRBV19
j_call: TRBJ1-5
cdr3_aa: ASSISDSHQPQH

v_call: TRBV11-2
j_call: TRBJ1-1
cdr3_aa: ASSLALGGTNEAF

v_call: TRBV5-4
j_call: TRBJ1-4
cdr3_aa: ASSLTGANEKLF

v_call: TRBV14
j_call: TRBJ2-6
cdr3_aa: ASSQTGGVFAGANVLT

v_call: TRBV7-2
j_call: TRBJ1-4
cdr3_aa: ASSPAVTNEKLF

v_call: TRBV6-2/TRBV6-3
j_call: TRBJ1-2
cdr3_aa: ASSPLDRPGGYT

v_call: TRBV19
j_call: TRBJ1-4
cdr3_aa: ATLPQGGGNEKLF

v_call: TRBV7-2
j_call: TRBJ2-7
cdr3_aa: ASKSQDRGYEQY

v_call: TRBV2
j_call: TRBJ1-5
cdr3_aa: ASSGGEPQH

v_call: TRBV5-1
j_call: TRBJ1-1
cdr3_aa: ASSSGTGGVNTEAF

v_call: TRBV5-6
j_call: TRBJ1-6
cdr3_aa: ASSFDRNSPLH

v_call: TRBV3-1/TRBV3-2
j_call: TRBJ1-6
cdr3_aa: ASSQMSSYNSPLH

v_call: TRBV5-1
j_call: TRBJ2-7
cdr3_aa: ASSLTGVPSPQY

v_call: TRBV7-2
j_call: TRBJ2-2
cdr3_aa: ASSGQGANTGELF

v_call: TRBV4-2
j_call: TRBJ2-7
cdr3_aa: ASSRDRAYEQY

v_call: TRBV29-1
j_call: TRBJ1-1
cdr3_aa: SVDGGVDTEAF

v_call: TRBV19
j_call: TRBJ1-5
cdr3_aa: ASTMDRNQPQH